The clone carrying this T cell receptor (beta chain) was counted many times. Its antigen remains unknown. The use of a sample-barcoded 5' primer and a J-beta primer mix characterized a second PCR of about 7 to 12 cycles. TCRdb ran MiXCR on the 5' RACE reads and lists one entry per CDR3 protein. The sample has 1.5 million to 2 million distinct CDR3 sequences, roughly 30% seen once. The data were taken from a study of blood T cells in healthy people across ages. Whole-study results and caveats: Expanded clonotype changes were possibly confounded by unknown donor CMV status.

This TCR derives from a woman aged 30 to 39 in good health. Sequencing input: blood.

In DNA form, the CDR3 reads TGCAGTGCTATCACTAGCGGGGGAACCTACGAGCAGTACTTC. As protein: CSAITSGGTYEQYF. The chain recombines TRBV20-1 with TRBJ2-7, with TRBD2 matching over 11 bases. CDR1 and CDR2 (germline): DFQATT, SNEGSKA (reference sequence). Trimming took 4 bases from V and 2 from J; bases not matched to a gene: 4. This CDR3 spans 14 amino acids.